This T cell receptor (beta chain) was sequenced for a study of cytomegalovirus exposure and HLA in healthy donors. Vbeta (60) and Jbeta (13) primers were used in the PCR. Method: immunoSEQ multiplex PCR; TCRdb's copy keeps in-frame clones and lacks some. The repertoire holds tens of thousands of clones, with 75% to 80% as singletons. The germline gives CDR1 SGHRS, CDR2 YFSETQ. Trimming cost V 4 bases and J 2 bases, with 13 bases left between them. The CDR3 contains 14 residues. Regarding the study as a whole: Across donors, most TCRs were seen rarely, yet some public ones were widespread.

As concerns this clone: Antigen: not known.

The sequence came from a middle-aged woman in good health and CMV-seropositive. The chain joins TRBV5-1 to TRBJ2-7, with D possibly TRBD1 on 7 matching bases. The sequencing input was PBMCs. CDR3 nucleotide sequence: TGCGCCAGCAGCCCGGGGGACAGTCCCTACGAGCAGTACTTC. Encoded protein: CASSPGDSPYEQYF. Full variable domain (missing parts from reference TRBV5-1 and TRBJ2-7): KAGVTQTPRYLIKTRGQQVTLSCSPISGHRSVSWYQQTPGQGLQFLFEYFSETQRNKGNFPGRFSGRQFSNSRSEMNVSTLELGDSALYLCASSPGDSPYEQYFGPGTRLTVT.